One sample yielded the 13 T cell receptor beta chains listed below, sequenced in a study of shared clonotypes between healthy human individuals (dated by TCRdb to 2020 to 2021). The library was obtained by the immunoSEQ multiplex PCR assay. Not all clones reach the TCRdb copy of this immuneACCESS table, which keeps in-frame sequences only. Checked studies attribute under half of the gap to unresolved V genes and leave the rest unexplained. Here the sample has about 1.5 million clones; about 98% occur a single time. The ten largest clones capture roughly 0.4% of the sample. The sample taken for sequencing was naive CD4+ T cells sorted from blood. The cell subset or site tag for this specimen amounts to: CD45RA+ positively selected. The receptor set was obtained from a man aged 25-40 years in good health.

The V call is TRBV7-8, the J call TRBJ2-7; TRBD2 is a possible D gene (6 bases). Germline CDR1 is SGHVS and CDR2 is FQNEAQ. V was trimmed by 2 bases and J by 6 bases, leaving 14 bases between them. This CDR3 is 14 amino acids long. The CDR3 DNA reads TGTGCCAGCAGCTTAATACGGGGGAGAGGCGAGCAGTACTTC. Translated: CASSLIRGRGEQYF.

The rearrangement uses TRBV30 and TRBJ1-1; maybe TRBD1 (6 bases). The CDR3 is made up of 15 amino acids. Trimming shortened V by 2 bases and J by 1 base, and 14 bases separated the two germline ends. Germline lookup yields CDR1 GTSNPN and CDR2 SVGIG (reference sequence). The CDR3 DNA sequence: TGTGCCTGGAGTAACCGGACAGTTGCGAACACTGAAGCTTTCTTT. Its protein product is CAWSNRTVANTEAFF.

The chain links TRBV27 to TRBJ2-7; D unresolved. V lost 3 bases and J 0 bases, leaving 15 bases between the germline ends. Germline CDR1 MNHEY, CDR2 SMNVEV (reference sequence). The CDR3 consists of 16 residues. The CDR3 DNA reads as TGTGCCAGCAGTTTTTCCCCCCAGGCAAACTCCTACGAGCAGTACTTC. It is translated as CASSFSPQANSYEQYF.

The chain joins TRBV5-1 to TRBJ2-3; the D gene is possibly TRBD1 (7 bases). The CDR3 runs 12 residues. CDR1 is SGHRS and CDR2 is YFSETQ in the germline V gene. Trimming pared 6 bases from V and 11 bases from J, leaving 16 bases between. This CDR3 reads CASTLEQGGQYF. The CDR3 nucleotides read TGCGCCAGCACGCTGGAGCAGGGGGGGCAGTATTTT.

The chain has TRBV7-2 and TRBJ2-1, with 9 bases matching TRBD2. V was clipped by 1 base and J by 9 bases; unmatched bases: 13. Germline loops: CDR1 SGHTA, CDR2 FQGNSA. The CDR3 contains 17 residues. CDR3 residues: CASSLVRAGGLSGEQFF. For the CDR3, the DNA is TGTGCCAGCAGCTTAGTTCGCGCGGGAGGGCTATCGGGTGAGCAGTTCTTC.

The J gene is TRBJ2-3, the V gene TRBV6-1; D uncertain. The CDR3 runs 14 residues. Between the trimmed V and J ends, which lost 1 base and 6 bases, there was a span of 11 bases. Per the germline V gene, CDR1 is MNHNS and CDR2 is SASEGT. CDR3 sequence: CASSEVSELDTQYF. DNA of the CDR3: TGTGCCAGCAGTGAAGTCAGCGAGCTCGATACGCAGTATTTT.

This clone was found once. The V gene is TRBV2, the J gene TRBJ1-5; 7 bases line up with TRBD1. There are 12 residues in the CDR3. Germline V lookup: CDR1 SNHLY, CDR2 FYNNEI. V lost 8 bases to trimming and J lost 6 bases; unmatched junction nucleotides: 4. As DNA, the CDR3 is TGTGCCAGCCGACAGGGCGCTCAGCCCCAGCATTTT. It codes for CASRQGAQPQHF. The entire variable domain, with the rest obtained from reference TRBV2 and TRBJ1-5, is as follows: EPEVTQTPSHQVTQMGQEVILRCVPISNHLYFYWYRQILGQKVEFLVSFYNNEISEKSEIFDDQFSVERPDGSNFTLKIRSTKLEDSAMYFCASRQGAQPQHFGDGTRLSIL.

The chain combines TRBV30 with TRBJ1-2; D is undetermined. V lost 7 bases and J 4 bases, leaving 10 bases between the germline ends. From germline, CDR1 is GTSNPN and CDR2 SVGIG (reference sequence). The CDR3 has 11 amino acids. Written as DNA, the CDR3 is TGTGCCTACGCTTCCCCCTATGGCTACACCTTC. It translates to CAYASPYGYTF.

This clone occurred once. The chain joins TRBV18 to TRBJ2-3, with 7 bases fitting TRBD2. V trimming: 7 bases; J trimming: 4 bases; junction bases outside the gene matches: 5. Germline V gene data show CDR1 as KGHSH and CDR2 as LQKENI. The CDR3 spans 13 residues. The CDR3 nucleotides are TGTGCCAGCTATGCGGCGGGGGCAGATACGCAGTATTTT. It yields the protein CASYAAGADTQYF.

The V and J genes are TRBV6-5 and TRBJ1-2; the D gene is possibly TRBD1 (6 bases). CDR1 MNHEY and CDR2 SVGAGI come from the germline V gene. The V gene lost 6 bases and the J gene lost 4 bases, with 12 bases spanning the gap. The CDR3 consists of 13 residues. CDR3 nucleotides: TGTGCCAGCAGACGGACAGAGGTCTATGGCTACACCTTC. It specifies CASRRTEVYGYTF.

The chain carries TRBV11-2 and TRBJ2-1; 8 bases agree with TRBD2. In germline, CDR1 is SGHAT, CDR2 FQNNGV. J gave up 9 bases and V 1 base, and 11 bases lay outside the gene matches. This CDR3 is 16 amino acids long. CDR3 in amino acids: CASSLVGLAPRGEQFF. The CDR3 nucleotides are TGTGCCAGCAGCTTAGTCGGACTAGCCCCCCGAGGTGAGCAGTTCTTC.

The chain joins TRBV19 to TRBJ2-7; 10 nucleotides line up with TRBD1. The CDR3 consists of 14 residues. The J segment lost 6 bases and the V segment lost 4 bases, leaving 6 bases of the junction unmatched. Germline assignment: CDR1 LNHDA and CDR2 SQIVND (reference sequence). In DNA, the CDR3 is TGTGCCAGTAGTAGGGACAGGGGTCTTGGCGAGCAGTACTTC. The encoded protein is CASSRDRGLGEQYF.

This clone appeared once. This rearrangement joins TRBV7-6 to TRBJ2-1, with a weak D call TRBD2 (5 bases). The CDR3 runs 15 residues. Germline values: CDR1 SGHVS, CDR2 FNYEAQ. V dropped 1 base and J dropped 1 base, with 8 bases sitting between them. The CDR3 DNA follows: TGTGCCAGCAGCTTAGTGGACTCATCCTACAATGAGCAGTTCTTC. This gives the protein CASSLVDSSYNEQFF.